This T cell receptor (beta chain) was sequenced for a study of T cell responses to AZD1222 COVID-19 vaccine (dated by TCRdb to about 2021). At the level of the whole study: AZD1222 recipients whose second dose came at about 4 weeks and those whose second dose came at about 12 weeks were combined into one group, since spike-specific TCR depth and breadth did not differ between the two schedules. Enrollment into the trials was organized by age into subgroups of 18-55, 56-69 and 70-plus years, and those subgroups contained roughly 150, 30 and 60 TCR-sequenced participants, respectively. TCR sequencing was performed for roughly 250 trial participants, of whom some 200 were given two doses of AZD1222 and roughly 25 were given two doses of MenACWY control vaccine.

Notes on this clone: Its antigen target is currently unknown. No qualities accompany the bases; no much larger clone lies one base away.

The CDR3 regions of human TCRbeta chains were analyzed by immunosequencing. The study's own analysis went as follows. Repertoire TCRs were matched against a reference library of SARS-CoV-2-specific TCRs generated with the MIRA antigen-specificity platform. Breadth was defined as the fraction of unique TCRs that were SARS-CoV-2-associated, and depth was defined as the fraction of total T cells that were SARS-CoV-2-associated. Using the MIRA data, each spike-specific TCR was assigned both to the spike region to which the TCR was reactive and to a CD4 or CD8 class. Log10-transformed breadth and depth values were compared by one-way ANOVA with Sidak's multiple comparisons tests. Sourced from immuneACCESS, this table was stored by TCRdb with only in-frame sequences that have V and J called. A share of the clones is absent; for the studies checked, an unresolved V gene accounts for under half, and the remainder has no known explanation. V, J and clone size are those of that table, while D and trimming were read from the DNA. This sample is represented by under 200,000 clones; 90% to 95% of them were singletons. Of the sample, less than 2.5% is held by the ten largest clones.

Study-level results and caveats: In the small 56-69-year group, the increase in depth fell short of significance, most likely because of low power. Only a handful of AZD1222 recipients were SARS-CoV-2 seropositive at baseline, limiting conclusions about previously exposed vaccinees. Because no samples from the day 14 peak response were available, repertoires could be characterized only after the peak T cell response. CD4 TCRs associated with the vaccine covered the entire spike protein, and the dominant responses were in regions 160-218 and 743-854. Nearly half of unique spike-specific TCRs reportedly recognized epitopes outside regions mutated in the B.1.351 and B.1.1.7 variants. Participants were mostly white British and included more females than males, and it was suggested by the authors that clonal diversity may have been underestimated. A significant rise in spike-specific TCR breadth and depth was observed after two AZD1222 doses relative to day 0 and relative to MenACWY recipients.

The CDR3 covers 14 residues, taking in both the cysteine and the phenylalanine. Only CDR3 DNA is held: 42 bases, read in frame from base 1. From a lookup of the germline V gene, CDR1 and CDR2 are MNHNS and SASEGT. Germline trimming amounts to 2 bases on V and 6 bases on J, with 3 as the count of junction bases outside the gene matches. The sample's time point label, decoded: baseline before first vaccination. Vaccinee samples were obtained from the UK trials COV001 and COV002, which included a single-blind randomized controlled phase 2/3 trial of AZD1222 (ChAdOx1 nCoV-19) in healthy adults. For TCRbeta chain sequencing, PBMC samples from trial participants were taken at day 0 and at day 28 after the second dose.

The sample was peripheral blood, taken on day 0 of AZD1222 vaccination. The chain is encoded by TRBV6-1 joined to TRBJ1-1, and TRBD1 matches 10 of the central bases. The sequence derives from an adult in good health. The nucleotide sequence reads as follows: TGTGCCAGCAGTGAATGGGACAGGGGATCTGAAGCTTTCTTT. The encoded protein is CASSEWDRGSEAFF.